The 26 T cell receptor beta chains presented below share a single source sample, sequenced in a study of CD8+ T cells in alopecia areata. TCR sequencing used cDNA made by reverse transcription of extracted RNA. Measured with immunoSEQ multiplex PCR; TCRdb has only the in-frame clones, and not every one. The data show 95,000 to 100,000 clones, with about 60% seen just once and 15% to 20% held by the top ten. The treatment here: oral pan-JAK inhibitor, 5-10 mg twice daily. The starting material was CD8+ T cells sorted from blood, obtained at approximately week 61, from a patient treated with tofacitinib. The receptors were gathered from a human donor with alopecia areata.

The rearrangement links TRBV10-1 to TRBJ2-2; D not certain. CDR3 length: 15 amino acids. Germline CDR1 is WNHNN and CDR2 is SYGVQD (reference sequence). Trimming stripped 0 bases from V and 4 bases from J, with 9 bases between. The CDR3 nucleotides read TGCGCCAGCAGTGAGTCGCCACATTCCACCGGGGAGCTGTTTTTT. Amino acid sequence: CASSESPHSTGELFF.

This chain's CDR3 is CASSLSAGGWYGYTF. CDR3 nucleotide sequence: TGTGCCAGCAGTTTATCCGCAGGGGGGTGGTATGGCTACACCTTC. The rearrangement joins TRBV27 to TRBJ1-2, with 7 bases identical to TRBD1. Trimming took 0 bases from V and 5 from J; bases not matched to a gene: 6. The CDR3 is 15 amino acids. Germline CDR1 is MNHEY and CDR2 is SMNVEV (reference sequence).

The chain joins TRBV29-1 to TRBJ2-1; TRBD2 matches 13 bases. Unmatched junction bases numbered 3, after V lost 7 bases and J lost 6 bases. Germline V gene lookup returns CDR1 SQVTM and CDR2 ANQGSEA. The CDR3 is made up of 13 amino acids. CDR3 in DNA: TGCAGCGGGGGACTAGCGGGGCCCAATGAGCAGTTCTTC. As protein: CSGGLAGPNEQFF.

This clone showed up just once. The V gene is TRBV27, the J gene TRBJ1-1, with a weak D call TRBD1 (5 bases). Germline values: CDR1 MNHEY, CDR2 SMNVEV (reference sequence). Trimming shortened V by 4 bases and J by 6 bases, and 18 bases separated the two germline ends. The CDR3 has 15 amino acids. CDR3 sequence (DNA): TGTGCCAGCAGTTCCTGGCGGGGCAGTGACCCTGAAGCTTTCTTT. This codes for CASSSWRGSDPEAFF.

This sequence joins TRBV27 and TRBJ2-7; 9 bases align to TRBD1. Losses at the gene ends were 7 bases for V and 3 bases for J; bases not matched to a gene: 13. The CDR3 has 16 amino acids. CDR1 is MNHEY, CDR2 SMNVEV, per germline (reference sequence). The CDR3 reads CASTKTGTGNFYEQYF. The CDR3 DNA sequence: TGTGCCAGCACCAAAACCGGGACAGGGAATTTCTACGAGCAGTACTTC.

The chain has TRBV29-1 and TRBJ2-3, with D hard to call. The CDR3 extends over 17 amino acids. Germline loops: CDR1 SQVTM, CDR2 ANQGSEA. V was clipped by 0 bases and J by 0 bases, with 16 bases between them. The CDR3 DNA reads as TGCAGCGTTGAAGATCTGCGGTTAAAGCACAGCACAGATACGCAGTATTTT. Amino acids: CSVEDLRLKHSTDTQYF.

This clone has more than one count but fewer than ten. The chain links TRBV4-3 to TRBJ2-7; a weak D match, TRBD1 (6 bases). This CDR3 has 14 amino acids. The ends were cut back, 3 bases at V and 7 bases at J, with 16 bases in the middle. CDR1 LGHNA and CDR2 YSLEER come from the germline V gene. The CDR3 sequence is CASSQETGWWEQYF. The DNA for the CDR3 is TGCGCCAGCAGCCAGGAGACAGGTTGGTGGGAGCAGTACTTC.

V usage is TRBV6-1 and J usage is TRBJ1-5; the D is unclear. CDR1 and CDR2 (germline): MNHNS, SASEGT. The CDR3 is made up of 16 amino acids. V was shortened by 1 base and J by 0 bases, with 10 bases between the two germline ends. DNA of the CDR3: TGTGCCAGCAGTGAAGGGATCGGGCATAGCAATCAGCCCCAGCATTTT. It specifies CASSEGIGHSNQPQHF.

The rearrangement links TRBV5-6 to TRBJ1-2; D is undetermined. V was clipped by 1 base and J by 5 bases, with 15 bases between them. Germline CDR1 and CDR2: SGHDT and YYEEEE. The CDR3 runs to 15 residues. CDR3 nucleotides: TGTGCCAGCAGCTTGTTCGAGCGGGGAGGATATGGCTACACCTTC. It translates to CASSLFERGGYGYTF.

Here the CDR3 reads CASSVWDSFADTQYF. The CDR3 nucleotides are TGTGCCAGCAGTGTTTGGGACTCGTTCGCAGATACGCAGTATTTT. V usage is TRBV6-1 and J usage is TRBJ2-3, with D perhaps TRBD2 (6 bases). This CDR3 is 15 amino acids long. Germline V gene sequence: CDR1 MNHNS, CDR2 SASEGT. V was shortened by 4 bases and J by 4 bases, with 15 bases between the two germline ends.

This clone was recorded once. The DNA of the CDR3 is TGTGCCACCAGCGGAACCCCTTACCGGGGGGGGGAGACCCAGTACTTC. This sequence encodes CATSGTPYRGGETQYF. The gene calls are TRBV15 and TRBJ2-5; 8 nucleotides agree with TRBD2. The J segment lost 5 bases and the V segment lost 5 bases, leaving 13 bases of the junction unmatched. The CDR3 sequence is 16 residues long. Germline CDR1 is LNHNV and CDR2 is YYDKDF (reference sequence).

The chain joins TRBV6-1 to TRBJ1-1, with unresolved D. The ends were cut back, 6 bases at V and 0 bases at J, with 14 bases in the middle. CDR3 length equals 15 residues. Germline-derived CDR1 and CDR2 are MNHNS and SASEGT. CDR3 coding DNA: TGTGCCAGCAGACCCCGTGAGGGAATGAACACTGAAGCTTTCTTT. Amino acids: CASRPREGMNTEAFF.

The chain employs TRBV19 and TRBJ1-2; maybe TRBD1 (6 bases). CDR1 and CDR2 from the germline V gene are LNHDA and SQIVND (reference sequence). Deletions cut 7 bases from V and 4 bases from J, with 10 bases between. This CDR3 region has 12 residues. CDR3 sequence (DNA): TGTGCCAGTACAGCAGGGGCCTATGGCTACACCTTC. It codes for CASTAGAYGYTF. Filled out from reference TRBV19 and TRBJ1-2, the complete variable domain reads DGGITQSPKYLFRKEGQNVTLSCEQNLNHDAMYWYRQDPGQGLRLIYYSQIVNDFQKGDIAEGYSVSREKKESFPLTVTSAQKNPTAFYLCASTAGAYGYTFGSGTRLTVV.

The J gene is TRBJ2-5, the V gene TRBV7-4; 7 bases fit TRBD1. This CDR3 contains 17 residues. V shed 5 bases and J 5 bases; nucleotides not matched to a gene: 17. The germline gives CDR1 SGHVT, CDR2 SQSDAQ. CDR3 in DNA: TGTGCCAGCAGCCAAATATCTGACAGGGAGTGCGGGGAGACCCAGTACTTC. Protein sequence: CASSQISDRECGETQYF.

The chain combines TRBV7-9 with TRBJ1-6; 8 bases line up with TRBD1. Germline CDR1 reads SEHNR; CDR2 reads FQNEAQ (reference sequence). The CDR3 runs to 14 residues. After removal of 4 bases from V and 6 bases from J, the junction contained 2 bases not matched to a gene. The CDR3 nucleotides read TGTGCCAGCAGCTCCGACAGGGGTAATTCACCCCTCCACTTT. This gives the protein CASSSDRGNSPLHF.

This sequence joins TRBV27 and TRBJ1-6, with no clear D. Trimming stripped 4 bases from V and 7 bases from J, with 11 bases between. The CDR3 totals 14 residues. In germline, CDR1 is MNHEY, CDR2 SMNVEV (reference sequence). The CDR3 is CASSYGGWNSPLHF. The CDR3 nucleotides read TGTGCCAGCAGTTACGGCGGTTGGAATTCACCCCTCCACTTT.

The chain couples TRBV4-1 to TRBJ1-2, with D unclear. The CDR3 is 16 residues long. The ends were cut back, 0 bases at V and 2 bases at J, with 13 bases in the middle. CDR1 and CDR2 from the germline V gene are MGHRA and YSYEKL. CDR3 nucleotides: TGCGCCAGCAGCCAAGAACGGTCAGGCGCCAACTATGGCTACACCTTC. Protein sequence: CASSQERSGANYGYTF.

The rearrangement joins TRBV6-1 to TRBJ2-1, with TRBD2 matching over 9 bases. V was pared by 8 bases and J by 6 bases, with 2 bases of the junction left unmatched. CDR3 length: 12 amino acids. Germline V gives CDR1 MNHNS, CDR2 SASEGT. The CDR3 here is CASGRGGNEQFF. The DNA for the CDR3 is TGTGCCAGCGGGCGGGGGGGCAATGAGCAGTTCTTC.

This clone was seen more than once but under ten times. The chain joins TRBV7-2 to TRBJ1-1; perhaps TRBD1 as D (6 bases). The CDR3 extends over 15 amino acids. The germline V gene has CDR1 SGHTA and CDR2 FQGNSA. V was pared by 4 bases and J by 3 bases, with 15 bases between. The CDR3 loop is CASSYIRGAYTEAFF. In nucleotides, the CDR3 is TGTGCCAGCAGCTACATTCGGGGGGCGTACACTGAAGCTTTCTTT.

This clone was recorded once. The chain couples TRBV7-9 to TRBJ1-4; D gene unclear. Germline CDR1 reads SEHNR; CDR2 reads FQNEAQ (reference sequence). This CDR3 has 17 amino acids. V gave up 4 bases and J gave up 7 bases, with 22 bases separating them. In DNA, the CDR3 is TGTGCCAGCAGCTGTTGCGGGAGGTGGTGGTCGGGTGAAAAACTGTTTTTT. This encodes CASSCCGRWWSGEKLFF.

The rearrangement links TRBV13 to TRBJ2-7; 7 bases are a match to TRBD1. The CDR3 is made up of 14 amino acids. In germline, CDR1 is PRHDT, CDR2 FYEKMQ (reference sequence). The J segment lost 3 bases and the V segment lost 4 bases, leaving 6 bases of the junction unmatched. The CDR3 bases are TGTGCCAGCAGCTCTGGGACAGAGAGCTACGAGCAGTACTTC. This sequence encodes CASSSGTESYEQYF. The full variable domain, completed using reference TRBV13 and TRBJ2-7, is AAGVIQSPRHLIKEKRETATLKCYPIPRHDTVYWYQQGPGQDPQFLISFYEKMQSDKGSIPDRFSAQQFSDYHSELNMSSLELGDSALYFCASSSGTESYEQYFGPGTRLTVT.

The chain recombines TRBV5-1 with TRBJ1-1, with 7 bases matching TRBD1. The CDR3 sequence is 17 residues long. V dropped 4 bases and J dropped 5; count of bases not matched to a gene: 17. The germline CDR1 and CDR2 sequences are SGHRS and YFSETQ. Here the CDR3 DNA reads TGCGCCAGCAGCGGTTCAATAAGACAGGGAGTACGGACTGAAGCTTTCTTT. It encodes CASSGSIRQGVRTEAFF.

The chain links TRBV30 to TRBJ2-5, with 10 bases identical to TRBD2. V dropped 3 bases and J dropped 8; count of bases not matched to a gene: 9. This CDR3 has 14 amino acids. Germline CDR1 and CDR2: GTSNPN and SVGIG (reference sequence). CDR3 amino acids: CAWRASGGLATQYF. The CDR3 nucleotides read TGTGCCTGGAGGGCTAGCGGGGGACTGGCCACCCAGTACTTC.

In its sample, this clone was seen a few times. V and J are TRBV2 and TRBJ1-2; unclear D gene. There are 14 residues in the CDR3. Trimming pared 5 bases from V and 3 bases from J, leaving 13 bases between. The germline V gene encodes CDR1 SNHLY and CDR2 FYNNEI. The chain's CDR3 is CASSLPGRYYGYTF. The CDR3, as DNA: TGTGCCAGCAGTCTACCGGGCCGGTACTATGGCTACACCTTC.

The chain uses TRBV7-9 and TRBJ2-7, with D hard to call. Per the germline V gene, CDR1 is SEHNR and CDR2 is FQNEAQ (reference sequence). CDR3 length equals 12 residues. Trimming took 3 bases from V and 5 from J, leaving 8 bases between them. Here the CDR3 DNA reads TGTGCCAGCAGCTTCACAACGGACGAGCAGTACTTC. It is translated as CASSFTTDEQYF. The full variable domain, its missing parts supplied by reference TRBV7-9 and TRBJ2-7, is DTGVSQNPRHKITKRGQNVTFRCDPISEHNRLYWYRQTLGQGPEFLTYFQNEAQLEKSRLLSDRFSAERPKGSFSTLEIQRTEQGDSAMYLCASSFTTDEQYFGPGTRLTVT.

The chain carries TRBV13 and TRBJ2-5; TRBD2 agrees at 8 bases. V lost 5 bases, J lost 2 bases, and 7 bases stayed unmatched. Germline loops: CDR1 PRHDT, CDR2 FYEKMQ (reference sequence). The CDR3 consists of 15 residues. CDR3 protein: CASSPTGLEQETQYF. The DNA for the CDR3 is TGTGCCAGCAGCCCTACGGGACTAGAGCAAGAGACCCAGTACTTC. Using reference TRBV13 and TRBJ2-5 for the parts outside the CDR3, the full variable domain is AAGVIQSPRHLIKEKRETATLKCYPIPRHDTVYWYQQGPGQDPQFLISFYEKMQSDKGSIPDRFSAQQFSDYHSELNMSSLELGDSALYFCASSPTGLEQETQYFGPGTRLLVL.